Below, 3 T cell receptor beta chains from the same sample are listed, as sequenced in a study of cytomegalovirus exposure and HLA in healthy donors. PCR amplification relied on 60 Vbeta primers (plus 13 Jbeta primers). Sequenced by immunoSEQ multiplex PCR; TCRdb stores in-frame clones only, minus some. This table has approximately 140,000 clones, about four fifths appearing once. Sequencing used PBMCs. Receptors were obtained from a woman in her 40s in good health and CMV-seronegative.

CDR3 nucleotides: TGTGCCAGCAGCCCTCGGACAGGGGACCAGTTCTTC. It is translated as CASSPRTGDQFF. The gene calls are TRBV7-2 and TRBJ2-1; 9 bases are shared with TRBD1. CDR1 and CDR2 (germline): SGHTA, FQGNSA. The CDR3 covers 12 residues. V lost 5 bases and J lost 13; bases outside the gene matches: 6.

V usage is TRBV19 and J usage is TRBJ2-3, with D possibly being TRBD2 (6 bases). The germline CDR1 and CDR2 sequences are LNHDA and SQIVND (reference sequence). Trimming removed 7 bases at V and 5 bases at J, with 10 bases between. CDR3 length equals 12 residues. The CDR3 protein is CASTRGGDTQYF. Written as DNA, the CDR3 is TGTGCCAGTACCCGGGGAGGAGATACGCAGTATTTT.

This clone was observed a handful of times. The chain employs TRBV12-5 and TRBJ1-4; TRBD1 aligns across 8 bases. Germline V gene sequence: CDR1 LGHNT, CDR2 FRNRAP. The J segment lost 7 bases and the V segment lost 6 bases, leaving 4 bases of the junction unmatched. CDR3 length: 13 residues. For the CDR3, the DNA is TGTGCTAGTGGCTCCGGACAGGGTGAAAAACTGTTTTTT. This translates into CASGSGQGEKLFF.